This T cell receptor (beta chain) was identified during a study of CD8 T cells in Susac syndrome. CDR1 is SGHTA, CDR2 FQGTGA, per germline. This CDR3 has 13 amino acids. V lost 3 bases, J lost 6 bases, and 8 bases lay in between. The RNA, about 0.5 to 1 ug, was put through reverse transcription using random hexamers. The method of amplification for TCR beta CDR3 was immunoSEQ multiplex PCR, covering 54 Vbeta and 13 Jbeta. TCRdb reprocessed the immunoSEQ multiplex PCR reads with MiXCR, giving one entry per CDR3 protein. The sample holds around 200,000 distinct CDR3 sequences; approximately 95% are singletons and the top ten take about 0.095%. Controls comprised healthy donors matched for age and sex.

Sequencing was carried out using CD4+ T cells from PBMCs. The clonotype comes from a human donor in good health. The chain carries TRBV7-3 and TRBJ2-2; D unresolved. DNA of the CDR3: TGTGCCAGCAGCTTCGGTGGTTCCGGGGAGCTGTTTTTT. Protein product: CASSFGGSGELFF.